The clone carrying this TCR beta chain was counted at least ten times. This sample stems from a study of CD8 T cells in ankylosing spondylitis. Germline lookup yields CDR1 SGHRS and CDR2 YFSETQ. Trimming shortened V by 5 bases and J by 4 bases, and 15 bases separated the two germline ends. This CDR3 has 15 amino acids. TCRdb itself ran the 5' RACE reads through MiXCR, one entry per CDR3 protein. This sample has roughly 160,000 distinct CDR3 sequences; under 14% occur once, and the top ten carry roughly 28%. The chain joins TRBV5-1 to TRBJ2-2, with D perhaps given as TRBD1 or TRBD2 (5 bases each). This TCR derives from a male donor with ankylosing spondylitis or in good health (not recorded which). Sequenced sample: blood, either unsorted or a sorted T cell fraction (not recorded which). CDR3 sequence (DNA): TGCGCCAGCAGTGGGTTGGGACCCAGCACCGGGGAGCTGTTTTTT. It yields the protein CASSGLGPSTGELFF.